The clone carrying this T cell receptor beta chain was seen repeatedly, ten times or more. This sample was taken from a study of regulatory T cells in long-lasting Graves disease. Assembly of TCR beta libraries relied on iRepertoire HTBI primers together with Arm-PCR of CDR3 regions. TCRdb itself ran the multiplex PCR reads through MiXCR, one entry per CDR3 protein. The sample consists of more than 400,000 distinct CDR3 sequences, 16% of them appearing once. Time point specified: newly diagnosed GD, antithyroid drugs for less than 3 months. PBMC-extracted RNA yielded the TCR library. These data also featured in a second study, about T cells in Graves' hyperthyroidism and ophthalmopathy. That work adds: Diagnostic assessment was based on clinical symptoms, serum thyroxine and TRAb, thyroid ultrasound and orbital computed tomography.

This receptor was identified in a man aged 35 to 55 with Graves disease. Sequencing used peripheral blood mononuclear cells (PBMCs), obtained at new diagnosis, from a patient treated with antithyroid drugs.

The DNA of the CDR3 is TGTGCCAGCAGTTTTCCCCGTTCGCGGGAGGGAGGTGAGCAGTTCTTC. Its translation: CASSFPRSREGGEQFF. The rearrangement links TRBV12-3 or TRBV12-4 to TRBJ2-1, with 9 nucleotides matching TRBD2. The J segment lost 9 bases and the V segment lost 3 bases, leaving 12 bases of the junction unmatched. The CDR3 covers 16 residues.